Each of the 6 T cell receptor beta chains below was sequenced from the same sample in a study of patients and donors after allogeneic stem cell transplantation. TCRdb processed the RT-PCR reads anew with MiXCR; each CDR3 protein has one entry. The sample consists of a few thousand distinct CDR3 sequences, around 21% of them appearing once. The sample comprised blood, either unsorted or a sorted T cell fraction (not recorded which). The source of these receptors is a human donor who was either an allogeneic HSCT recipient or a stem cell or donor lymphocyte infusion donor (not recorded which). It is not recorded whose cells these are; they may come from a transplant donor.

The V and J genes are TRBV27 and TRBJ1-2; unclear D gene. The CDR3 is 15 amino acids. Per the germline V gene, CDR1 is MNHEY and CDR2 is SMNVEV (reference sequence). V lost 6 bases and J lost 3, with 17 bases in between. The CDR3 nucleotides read TGTGCCAGCAGGGACCCGGCTGGCGGCCACTATGGCTACACCTTC. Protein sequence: CASRDPAGGHYGYTF.

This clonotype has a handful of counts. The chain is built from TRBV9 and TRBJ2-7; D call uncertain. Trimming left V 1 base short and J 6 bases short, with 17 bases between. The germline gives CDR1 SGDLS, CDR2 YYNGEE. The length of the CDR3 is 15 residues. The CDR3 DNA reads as TGTGCCAGCAGCGTAAGTTCTACGGCTGGCGGCGAGCAGTACTTC. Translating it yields CASSVSSTAGGEQYF.

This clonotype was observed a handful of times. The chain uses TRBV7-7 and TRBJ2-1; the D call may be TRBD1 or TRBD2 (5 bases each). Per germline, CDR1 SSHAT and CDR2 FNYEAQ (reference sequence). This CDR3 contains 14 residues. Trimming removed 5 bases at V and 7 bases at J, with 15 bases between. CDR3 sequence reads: CASSQSGTNNEQFF. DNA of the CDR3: TGTGCCAGCAGCCAATCGGGGACGAATAATGAGCAGTTCTTC.

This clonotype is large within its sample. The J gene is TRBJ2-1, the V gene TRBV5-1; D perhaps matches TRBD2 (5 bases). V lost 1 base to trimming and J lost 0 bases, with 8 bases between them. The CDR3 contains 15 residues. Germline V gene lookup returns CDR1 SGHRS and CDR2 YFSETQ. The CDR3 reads CASSLLGSSYNEQFF. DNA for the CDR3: TGCGCCAGCAGCTTGCTAGGGAGCTCCTACAATGAGCAGTTCTTC.

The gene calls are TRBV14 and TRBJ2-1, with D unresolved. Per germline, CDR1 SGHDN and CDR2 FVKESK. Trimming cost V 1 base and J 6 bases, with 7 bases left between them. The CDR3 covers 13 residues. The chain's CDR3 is CASSQVRGNEQFF. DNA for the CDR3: TGTGCCAGCAGCCAAGTGCGAGGCAATGAGCAGTTCTTC.

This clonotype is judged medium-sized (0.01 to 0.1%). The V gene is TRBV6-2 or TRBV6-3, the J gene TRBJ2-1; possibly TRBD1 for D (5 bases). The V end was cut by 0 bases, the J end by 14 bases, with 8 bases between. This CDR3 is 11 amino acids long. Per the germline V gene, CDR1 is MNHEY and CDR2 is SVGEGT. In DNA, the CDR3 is TGTGCCAGCAGTTACTCGGCAGGGAAGTTCTTC. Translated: CASSYSAGKFF.